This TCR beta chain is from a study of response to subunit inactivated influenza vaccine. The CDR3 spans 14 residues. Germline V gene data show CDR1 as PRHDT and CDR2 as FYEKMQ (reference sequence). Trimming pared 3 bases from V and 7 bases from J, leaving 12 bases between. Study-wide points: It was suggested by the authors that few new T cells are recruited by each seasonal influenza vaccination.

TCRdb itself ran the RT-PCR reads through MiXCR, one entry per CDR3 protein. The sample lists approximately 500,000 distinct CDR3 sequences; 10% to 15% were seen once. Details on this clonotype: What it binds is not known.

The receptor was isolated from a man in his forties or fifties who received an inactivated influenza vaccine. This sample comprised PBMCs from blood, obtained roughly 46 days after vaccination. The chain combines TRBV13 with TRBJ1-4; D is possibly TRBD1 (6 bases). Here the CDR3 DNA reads TGTGCCAGCAGCTTCCGGGGGCAAGGTGAAAAACTGTTTTTT. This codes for CASSFRGQGEKLFF.